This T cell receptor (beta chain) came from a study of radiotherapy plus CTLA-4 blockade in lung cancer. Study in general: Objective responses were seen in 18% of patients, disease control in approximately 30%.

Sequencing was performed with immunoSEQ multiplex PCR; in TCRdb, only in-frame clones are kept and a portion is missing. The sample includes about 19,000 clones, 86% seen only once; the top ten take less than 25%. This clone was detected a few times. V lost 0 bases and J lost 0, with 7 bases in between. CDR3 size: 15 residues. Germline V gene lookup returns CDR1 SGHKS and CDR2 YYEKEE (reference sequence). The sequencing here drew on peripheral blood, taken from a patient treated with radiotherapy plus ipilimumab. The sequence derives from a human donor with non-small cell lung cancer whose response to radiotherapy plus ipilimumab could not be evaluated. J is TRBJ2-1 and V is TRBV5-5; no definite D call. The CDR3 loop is CASSLGLSSYNEQFF. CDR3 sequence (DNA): TGTGCCAGCAGCTTGGGTCTGAGCTCCTACAATGAGCAGTTCTTC.